These 30 T cell receptor beta chains came from one sample sequenced in a study of T cells in Graves' hyperthyroidism and ophthalmopathy. It was RNA transcripts that yielded the amplified TCR beta CDR3 regions. First-round RT-PCR targeting the TCR CDR3 was performed with the HTBI primer set. TCRdb called the multiplex PCR reads again in MiXCR, with one record for every CDR3 protein. The sample includes fewer than 700,000 distinct CDR3 sequences, under 20% seen only once; the top ten take about 3.8%. Sequencing was carried out using blood. The source is a woman between 25 and 40 years old with Graves' hyperthyroidism.

Only a few counts were recorded for this clonotype. A much larger clone sits a single nucleotide away, making a read error possible. V gene TRBV6-1 combines with J gene TRBJ2-7, with TRBD2 matching 9 bases. Germline-derived CDR1 and CDR2 are MNHNS and SASEGT. This CDR3 is built from 14 residues. The chain's CDR3 is CVSSLASGNYEQYF. The CDR3 coding sequence is TGTGTCAGCAGTCTTGCTAGCGGGAACTACGAGCAGTACTTC.

This clonotype appeared many times. V gene TRBV27 combines with J gene TRBJ1-5; the D is unclear. V was cut by 2 bases and J by 7 bases, with 12 bases left in between. CDR1 and CDR2 (germline): MNHEY, SMNVEV (reference sequence). The CDR3 extends over 14 amino acids. The DNA of the CDR3 is TGTGCCAGCAGTTTAGCGAGCTTAGGCCAGCCCCAGCATTTT. It translates to CASSLASLGQPQHF.

This clonotype was recorded at least ten times. The rearrangement joins TRBV28 to TRBJ2-7; 13 bases map to TRBD2. Losses at the gene ends were 6 bases for V and 4 bases for J; bases not matched to a gene: 12. Germline lookup yields CDR1 MDHEN and CDR2 SYDVKM. The CDR3 is 17 residues long. The chain's CDR3 is CASRPLAGGPRGYEQYF. The CDR3 nucleotides are TGTGCCAGCAGACCACTAGCGGGAGGGCCCAGAGGGTACGAGCAGTACTTC.

Notes on this clonotype: A read error may be the cause here, since a much bigger clone is one base away. V and J are TRBV20-1 and TRBJ2-1, with 9 bases lining up with TRBD2. The J segment lost 6 bases and the V segment lost 3 bases, leaving 21 bases of the junction unmatched. CDR3 length: 19 residues. Germline values: CDR1 DFQATT, CDR2 SNEGSKA (reference sequence). The DNA for the CDR3 is TGCAGTGCTAGCAATCGGGCAGGGGCTAGCGGGACGCGTCGCAATGAGCAGTTCTTC. Encoded protein: CSASNRAGASGTRRNEQFF.

There are a few counts of this clonotype. CDR3 bases: TGTGCCAGCTCACCTGACCTACTCGGGGCCAACGTCCTGACTTTC. Its translation is CASSPDLLGANVLTF. The rearrangement joins TRBV18 to TRBJ2-6; D gene unclear. Between the trimmed V and J ends, which lost 3 bases and 4 bases, there was a span of 10 bases. The germline V gene encodes CDR1 KGHSH and CDR2 LQKENI. The length of the CDR3 is 15 residues.

This chain uses TRBV20-1 with TRBJ2-3; the match to TRBD2 covers 7 bases. Trimming took 6 bases from V and 6 from J; bases not matched to a gene: 15. Germline V lookup: CDR1 DFQATT, CDR2 SNEGSKA (reference sequence). There are 15 residues in the CDR3. The CDR3 sequence: CSANLLARRDDTQYF. CDR3 nucleotides: TGCAGTGCCAATTTACTAGCGCGCCGCGATGATACGCAGTATTTT.

The chain is built from TRBV7-3 and TRBJ2-1; 7 nucleotides align to TRBD2. CDR3 length equals 11 residues. The ends lost 2 bases at V and 15 bases at J; junction bases unmatched: 4. CDR1 and CDR2 from the germline V gene are SGHTA and FQGTGA. DNA of the CDR3: TGTGCCAGCAGCTTAGCGGGAGATATGTTCTTC. As protein: CASSLAGDMFF.

The chain couples TRBV6-1 to TRBJ1-6, with D unclear. Germline V CDR1 and CDR2: MNHNS, SASEGT. The ends were cut back, 7 bases at V and 8 bases at J, with 21 bases in the middle. There are 16 residues in the CDR3. The DNA for the CDR3 is TGTGCCAGCAACCGAAACCGGGAGGCCTTAGATTCACCCCTCCACTTT. This translates into CASNRNREALDSPLHF.

This clonotype was recorded many times. The chain is built from TRBV2 and TRBJ1-1, with 7 bases lining up with TRBD1. The V gene end was trimmed by 6 bases and the J gene end by 11 bases; junction bases not matched to a gene: 21. The germline V gene has CDR1 SNHLY and CDR2 FYNNEI. This CDR3 has 16 residues. DNA of the CDR3: TGTGCCAGCAGCCAAGATACATCAACTAGGGGGCTCTTGGCTTTCTTT. Translation gives CASSQDTSTRGLLAFF.

Note on this clonotype: An end of the junction differs from the germline gene, which may be a read error. J is TRBJ2-1 and V is TRBV7-7; D is undetermined. The CDR3 sequence is 14 residues long. Germline-derived CDR1 and CDR2 are SSHAT and FNYEAQ (reference sequence). CDR3 loop: CASSPNANGNEQFF. CDR3 bases: TGTGCTAGCAGCCCGAACGCCAACGGGAATGAGCAGTTCTTC.

This clonotype was recorded many times. This sequence joins TRBV7-2 and TRBJ2-7; D is perhaps TRBD1 (6 bases). Germline CDR1 reads SGHTA; CDR2 reads FQGNSA. The CDR3 runs 16 residues. The V and J ends lost 3 bases and 4 bases respectively, with 19 bases between them. The chain's CDR3 is CASSLFGTSGPYEQYF. DNA for the CDR3: TGTGCCAGCAGCTTGTTCGGGACATCCGGGCCGTACGAGCAGTACTTC.

This chain joins TRBV10-3 and TRBJ2-3; D gene ambiguous. The CDR3 is 16 residues long. V shed 0 bases and J shed 4 bases, with 14 bases lying between them. Germline V CDR1 and CDR2: ENHRY, SYGVKD. CDR3 amino acids: CAISESSKGRADTQYF. The CDR3 DNA reads as TGTGCCATCAGTGAGTCATCCAAAGGAAGGGCAGATACGCAGTATTTT.

This clonotype has a count of ten or more. The chain carries TRBV7-2 and TRBJ2-3; D remains ambiguous. The germline V gene has CDR1 SGHTA and CDR2 FQGNSA. CDR3 length equals 13 residues. Trimming removed 6 bases at V and 6 bases at J, with 13 bases between. CDR3 sequence: CASRSLGPDTQYF. The CDR3, as DNA: TGTGCCAGCAGGTCTTTAGGTCCCGATACGCAGTATTTT.

This clonotype showed up just a few times. The chain joins TRBV20-1 to TRBJ2-1; a weak D match, TRBD2 (5 bases). Germline V lookup: CDR1 DFQATT, CDR2 SNEGSKA (reference sequence). V lost 0 bases and J lost 5, with 23 bases in between. CDR3 length equals 18 residues. This chain's CDR3 is CSARDPFTSSSFHNEQFF. For the CDR3, the DNA is TGCAGTGCTAGAGACCCATTTACTAGTTCTTCCTTCCACAATGAGCAGTTCTTC.

This clonotype showed up many times. J is TRBJ2-1 and V is TRBV12-3 or TRBV12-4; D is unresolved. V lost 8 bases, J lost 7 bases, and 18 bases lay in between. CDR3 length: 14 amino acids. The chain's CDR3 is CASGPWAAENEQFF. The CDR3 DNA reads TGTGCCAGCGGACCTTGGGCGGCAGAGAATGAGCAGTTCTTC.

At least ten counts were recorded for this clonotype. V is TRBV20-1 and J is TRBJ1-1; D unclear. The CDR3 runs to 15 residues. With 0 bases removed from V and 7 bases from J, the gap between germline ends came to 18 bases. Germline CDR1 and CDR2: DFQATT and SNEGSKA (reference sequence). CDR3 DNA sequence: TGCAGTGCTAGAGATTATGTGAGGGTTTGGAATGAAGCTTTCTTT. Translating gives CSARDYVRVWNEAFF.

This clonotype has just a few counts. The V gene is TRBV12-3 or TRBV12-4, the J gene TRBJ2-5; TRBD2 is a possible D gene (6 bases). Trimming took 9 bases from V and 4 from J, leaving 21 bases between them. This CDR3 contains 15 residues. This chain's CDR3 is CASRPGTGVGETQYF. Written as DNA, the CDR3 is TGTGCCAGTCGCCCTGGGACGGGAGTGGGAGAGACCCAGTACTTC.

The rearrangement links TRBV6-5 to TRBJ2-7; TRBD2 matches 15 bases. J lost 6 bases, V lost 0 bases, and 0 bases had no gene match. Germline V gene lookup returns CDR1 MNHEY and CDR2 SVGAGI. The CDR3 totals 15 residues. The CDR3 protein is CASSYSGLAGGEQYF. As DNA, the CDR3 is TGTGCCAGCAGTTACTCGGGACTAGCGGGAGGCGAGCAGTACTTC.

This clonotype came up a few times. The V and J genes are TRBV11-2 and TRBJ2-7, with 10 bases aligning to TRBD2. The CDR3 totals 15 residues. Germline V lookup: CDR1 SGHAT, CDR2 FQNNGV. V dropped 4 bases and J dropped 4; count of bases not matched to a gene: 7. DNA of the CDR3: TGTGCCAGCAGCTCGCAACGAGCGGGAGGGTACGAGCAGTACTTC. It yields the protein CASSSQRAGGYEQYF.

The rearrangement uses TRBV13 and TRBJ2-1; 7 bases match TRBD2. CDR3 length: 14 residues. Germline V lookup: CDR1 PRHDT, CDR2 FYEKMQ (reference sequence). V gave up 5 bases and J gave up 7 bases; unmatched junction bases: 8. The CDR3 DNA is TGTGCCAGCAGCCCGCGGACTAGTCTAAATGAGCAGTTCTTC. This sequence encodes CASSPRTSLNEQFF. Drawing the rest from reference TRBV13 and TRBJ2-1, the complete variable domain is AAGVIQSPRHLIKEKRETATLKCYPIPRHDTVYWYQQGPGQDPQFLISFYEKMQSDKGSIPDRFSAQQFSDYHSELNMSSLELGDSALYFCASSPRTSLNEQFFGPGTRLTVL.

Many counts were recorded for this clonotype. The gene calls are TRBV11-2 and TRBJ2-1; D unresolved. This CDR3 region has 14 residues. CDR1 SGHAT and CDR2 FQNNGV come from the germline V gene. With 5 bases removed from V and 4 bases from J, the gap between germline ends came to 12 bases. This CDR3 is CASSPRRAYNEQFF. The CDR3 nucleotides read TGTGCCAGCAGCCCGAGACGGGCGTACAATGAGCAGTTCTTC.

This clonotype was seen many times. The rearrangement joins TRBV29-1 to TRBJ2-1; 9 positions agree with TRBD2. Trimming took 4 bases from V and 10 from J; bases not matched to a gene: 17. The CDR3 extends over 16 amino acids. Germline assignment: CDR1 SQVTM and CDR2 ANQGSEA. The CDR3 protein is CSVGLRGGRAVGEQFF. Written as DNA, the CDR3 is TGCAGCGTTGGCCTACGGGGCGGGAGGGCCGTAGGGGAGCAGTTCTTC.

This clonotype appeared once. The chain employs TRBV15 and TRBJ1-4; D is ambiguous. Germline CDR1 reads LNHNV; CDR2 reads YYDKDF (reference sequence). This CDR3 is 16 amino acids long. V lost 0 bases to trimming and J lost 5 bases, with 13 bases between them. The CDR3 loop reads CATSRDQAAINEKLFF. For the CDR3, the DNA is TGTGCCACCAGCAGAGATCAGGCAGCTATAAATGAAAAACTGTTTTTT. Using reference TRBV15 and TRBJ1-4 for the parts outside the CDR3, the full variable domain is DAMVIQNPRYQVTQFGKPVTLSCSQTLNHNVMYWYQQKSSQAPKLLFHYYDKDFNNEADTPDNFQSRRPNTSFCFLDIRSPGLGDTAMYLCATSRDQAAINEKLFFGSGTQLSVL.

This clonotype was counted many times. Its ends do not fully match the called genes, so a read error is possible. The V gene is TRBV5-1, the J gene TRBJ2-2, with TRBD1 matching 8 bases. From germline, CDR1 is SGHRS and CDR2 YFSETQ. The CDR3 runs to 15 residues. As DNA, the CDR3 is TGTGCCAGCAGCCTCTCGACAGGGGTCACCGGGGAGCTGTTTTTT. Protein product: CASSLSTGVTGELFF.

Only one count was recorded for this clonotype. The V gene is TRBV5-1, the J gene TRBJ1-1; weak D call: TRBD1 (5 bases). Germline V gives CDR1 SGHRS, CDR2 YFSETQ. The CDR3 is 16 amino acids. The V and J ends lost 4 bases and 0 bases respectively, with 16 bases between them. The chain's CDR3 is CASSAQGRTLNTEAFF. In DNA form, the CDR3 reads TGCGCCAGCAGCGCCCAGGGACGCACTTTGAACACTGAAGCTTTCTTT.

There are many counts of this clonotype. The rearrangement joins TRBV7-2 to TRBJ2-1, with 7 bases aligning to TRBD2. The CDR3 contains 14 residues. V lost 3 bases, J lost 7 bases, and 6 bases stayed unmatched. Germline-derived CDR1 and CDR2 are SGHTA and FQGNSA. The CDR3 is CASSFELATNEQFF. The DNA of the CDR3 is TGTGCCAGCAGCTTCGAACTAGCGACGAATGAGCAGTTCTTC.

This clonotype has a count of ten or more. The chain joins TRBV27 to TRBJ2-5, with D possibly TRBD1 on 5 matching bases. Germline CDR1 MNHEY, CDR2 SMNVEV (reference sequence). This CDR3 is built from 13 residues. V was shortened by 4 bases and J by 5 bases, with 11 bases between the two germline ends. CDR3 loop: CASSSRVWETQYF. For the CDR3, the DNA is TGTGCCAGCAGTTCCAGGGTATGGGAGACCCAGTACTTC.

This clonotype showed up many times. This chain links TRBV30 with TRBJ1-2, with D possibly being TRBD1 (5 bases). V was pared by 4 bases and J by 3 bases, with 18 bases between. Germline V gene lookup returns CDR1 GTSNPN and CDR2 SVGIG (reference sequence). This CDR3 has 15 residues. The CDR3 sequence: CAWTPTVGDYYGYTF. Here the CDR3 DNA reads TGTGCCTGGACCCCTACGGTCGGGGACTACTATGGCTACACCTTC.

This clonotype was detected ten times or more. CDR3 protein: CASSEDRFEAFF. The CDR3 coding sequence is TGTGCCAGCAGTGAAGATAGATTTGAAGCTTTCTTT. This chain uses TRBV2 with TRBJ1-1; D is ambiguous. V was cut by 1 base and J by 7 bases, with 7 bases left in between. The germline gives CDR1 SNHLY, CDR2 FYNNEI. The CDR3 length is 12 residues.

This clonotype was observed a handful of times. The chain recombines TRBV11-1 with TRBJ1-1; D is unclear. In germline, CDR1 is SGHAT, CDR2 FQDESV (reference sequence). The CDR3 sequence is 14 residues long. V dropped 3 bases and J dropped 4 bases, with 12 bases sitting between them. CDR3 sequence (DNA): TGTGCCAGCAGCTTTGGGCCGGATGTCACTGAAGCTTTCTTT. It is translated as CASSFGPDVTEAFF.